Sequencing of this T cell receptor beta chain was carried out in a study of cytomegalovirus exposure and HLA in healthy donors. Regarding the study as a whole: Confirmation was obtained in vitro that three CMV-associated chains are specific for CMV antigens. The classifier was said to identify cytomegalovirus status with high specificity and sensitivity. The investigators catalogued under 200 TCR beta chains as cytomegalovirus-associated.

On this clone itself: The antigen is unknown.

TCRdb keeps only in-frame clones here, not all; method: immunoSEQ multiplex PCR. The data show about 150,000 clones, with approximately 86% seen just once and under 25% held by the top ten. With 2 bases clipped from V and 7 bases from J, the junction kept 6 bases outside the gene matches. CDR1 and CDR2 from the germline V gene are LGHNT and FRNRAP. The CDR3 loop spans 15 amino acids. V usage is TRBV12-5 and J usage is TRBJ2-2, with TRBD1 identical over 8 bases. The TCR was taken from a young man in good health and CMV-seropositive. Sequenced: PBMCs. DNA of the CDR3: TGTGCTAGTGGTTTGAGGACAGGGATCGGCGGGGAGCTGTTTTTT. Translated, it gives CASGLRTGIGGELFF. The entire variable domain, with the rest obtained from reference TRBV12-5 and TRBJ2-2, is as follows: DARVTQTPRHKVTEMGQEVTMRCQPILGHNTVFWYRQTMMQGLELLAYFRNRAPLDDSGMPKDRFSAEMPDATLATLKIQPSEPRDSAVYFCASGLRTGIGGELFFGEGSRLTVL.